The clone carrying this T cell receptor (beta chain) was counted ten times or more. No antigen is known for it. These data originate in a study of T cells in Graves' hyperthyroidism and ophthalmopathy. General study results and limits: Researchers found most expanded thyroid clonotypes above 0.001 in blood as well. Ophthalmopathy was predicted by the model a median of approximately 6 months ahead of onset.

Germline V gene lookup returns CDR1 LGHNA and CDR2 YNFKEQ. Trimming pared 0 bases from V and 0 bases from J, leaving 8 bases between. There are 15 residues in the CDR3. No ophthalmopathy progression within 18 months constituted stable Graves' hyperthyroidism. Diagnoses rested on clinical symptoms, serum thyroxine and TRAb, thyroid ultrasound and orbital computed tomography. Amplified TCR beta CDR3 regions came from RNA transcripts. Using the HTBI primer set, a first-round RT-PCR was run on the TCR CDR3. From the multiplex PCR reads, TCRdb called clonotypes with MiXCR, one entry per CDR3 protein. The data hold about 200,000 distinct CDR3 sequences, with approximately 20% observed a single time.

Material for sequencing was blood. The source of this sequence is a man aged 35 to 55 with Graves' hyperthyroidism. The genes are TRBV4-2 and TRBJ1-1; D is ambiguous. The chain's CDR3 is CASSQDRVLNTEAFF. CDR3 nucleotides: TGTGCCAGCAGCCAAGATAGGGTCTTGAACACTGAAGCTTTCTTT.